This entry features one T cell receptor beta chain sequence. Its target is not known. The entry originates in a study of T cell clones after liver transplantation. Study context: Immunosuppression withdrawal was tried within 2 years after liver transplantation in this trial. Study-wide results and limits: Post-transplant, graft-donor-reactive CD4 TCRbeta sequences in blood dropped significantly in 5 of 8 subjects.

Profiled with immunoSEQ multiplex PCR; TCRdb holds only in-frame clones, not every one. The profile shows roughly 100,000 clones, about 86% of them singletons. CDR1 is SGHTA and CDR2 is FQGTGA in the germline V gene. Trimming left V 5 bases short and J 7 bases short, with 10 bases between. The CDR3 is made up of 12 amino acids. This chain connects TRBV7-3 to TRBJ2-3; D is undetermined. The sequences come from CD4+ T cells from blood, collected approximately 4 years after liver transplant. This TCR was recovered from a human patient who received a liver transplant. T cells may partly derive from the graft donor. For the CDR3, the DNA is TGTGCCAGCAGCAACCCGCCGTATACGCAGTATTTT. It yields the protein CASSNPPYTQYF.